One sample yielded the 11 T cell receptor beta chains listed below, sequenced in a study of molecular identifiers for immune sequencing clone quantification. TCRdb reprocessed the PCR reads via MiXCR and lists one record per CDR3 protein. The sample lists around 460,000 distinct CDR3 sequences; around 23% were seen once. Sequencing was performed on naive CD8+ T cells from blood, with Jurkat cell RNA spiked in. As to subset: FACS-sorted CD8+CD4-CCR7+CD45RA+ naive T cells. All receptors come from a human donor in good health. Some libraries in this study had Jurkat cell RNA spiked in.

This clonotype occurred many times. The chain links TRBV7-9 to TRBJ2-3; the match to TRBD2 covers 9 bases. This CDR3 has 13 residues. Germline lookup yields CDR1 SEHNR and CDR2 FQNEAQ (reference sequence). After removal of 10 bases from V and 2 bases from J, the junction contained 4 bases not matched to a gene. The CDR3 loop reads CATLAGATDTQYF. As DNA, the CDR3 is TGTGCCACCTTAGCGGGAGCCACAGATACGCAGTATTTT.

Points on this clonotype: A much larger clone sits a single nucleotide away, making a read error possible. The chain uses TRBV5-3 and TRBJ2-7; a possible D gene is TRBD1 (6 bases). TRBV5-3 is noted as an ORF with a role that remains uncertain. Trimming cost V 8 bases and J 6 bases, with 21 bases left between them. The CDR3 sequence is 14 residues long. CDR3 in DNA: TGTGCCAGCAGCCCCCACGGAGAAGGGGGCGAGCAGTACTTC. Translating gives CASSPHGEGGEQYF.

The sample holds a few counts of this clonotype. The V call is TRBV20-1, the J call TRBJ2-7; D perhaps matches TRBD1 (6 bases). CDR1 is DFQATT, CDR2 SNEGSKA, per germline (reference sequence). The CDR3 is 14 residues long. Between the trimmed V and J ends, which lost 7 bases and 2 bases, there was a span of 18 bases. The CDR3 nucleotides are TGCAGTGGGACAGCCACCAGCCCTCCCTACGAGCAGTACTTC. Protein product: CSGTATSPPYEQYF.

The table lists this clonotype with a few counts. The chain carries TRBV7-2 and TRBJ2-5, with D possibly being TRBD2 (5 bases). Trimming removed 5 bases from V and 2 bases from J, with 12 bases in between. The germline V gene has CDR1 SGHTA and CDR2 FQGNSA. The CDR3 totals 14 residues. The CDR3 coding sequence is TGTGCCAGCAGCGCAGAGGGTGGTCAAGAGACCCAGTACTTC. As protein: CASSAEGGQETQYF.

In its sample, this clonotype was seen a few times. J is TRBJ2-7 and V is TRBV29-1; 7 bases line up with TRBD2. CDR3 size: 16 residues. Germline V gene data show CDR1 as SQVTM and CDR2 as ANQGSEA. Trimming took 6 bases from V and 4 from J; bases not matched to a gene: 18. CDR3 DNA sequence: TGCAGCGTGAAGTCTCCGCGGGAGAACTTACGATACGAGCAGTACTTC. Translation: CSVKSPRENLRYEQYF.

This clonotype was seen at least ten times. CDR3 sequence: CASSLLSLSSTDTQYF. CDR3 bases: TGTGCCAGCAGCTTATTATCCCTAAGCAGCACAGATACGCAGTATTTT. The gene calls are TRBV7-9 and TRBJ2-3; D is uncertain. The V gene lost 2 bases and the J gene lost 0 bases, with 12 bases spanning the gap. CDR1 SEHNR and CDR2 FQNEAQ come from the germline V gene (reference sequence). This CDR3 is 16 amino acids long.

The rearrangement joins TRBV5-6 to TRBJ1-5; 7 nucleotides match TRBD1. V lost 2 bases and J lost 4; bases outside the gene matches: 9. Looked up from germline, CDR1 is SGHDT and CDR2 is YYEEEE. This CDR3 contains 16 residues. The CDR3 loop reads CASSLGAGGTNQPQHF. CDR3 DNA sequence: TGTGCCAGCAGCTTAGGGGCAGGGGGGACTAATCAGCCCCAGCATTTT. The full variable domain, with the rest looked up from reference TRBV5-6 and TRBJ1-5, is DAGVTQSPTHLIKTRGQQVTLRCSPKSGHDTVSWYQQALGQGPQFIFQYYEEEERQRGNFPDRFSGHQFPNYSSELNVNALLLGDSALYLCASSLGAGGTNQPQHFGDGTRLSIL.

The chain uses TRBV7-9 and TRBJ2-5; D is perhaps TRBD1 (5 bases). This CDR3 region has 15 residues. Germline V gene sequence: CDR1 SEHNR, CDR2 FQNEAQ (reference sequence). V lost 0 bases to trimming and J lost 2 bases, with 10 bases between them. As DNA, the CDR3 is TGTGCCAGCAGCTTAGCGGTCCAGGGACAAGAGACCCAGTACTTC. Residues: CASSLAVQGQETQYF.

V gene TRBV4-3 combines with J gene TRBJ2-6; no firm D call. CDR3 length equals 18 residues. In germline, CDR1 is LGHNA, CDR2 YSLEER. Trimming pared 0 bases from V and 0 bases from J, leaving 12 bases between. The CDR3 nucleotides read TGCGCCAGCAGCCAAGATCTTAGTGGGTACTCTGGGGCCAACGTCCTGACTTTC. This gives the protein CASSQDLSGYSGANVLTF.

A few counts support this clonotype. The chain has TRBV20-1 and TRBJ2-7; TRBD1 matches at 8 bases. The germline gives CDR1 DFQATT, CDR2 SNEGSKA (reference sequence). V was pared by 1 base and J by 4 bases, with 3 bases of the junction left unmatched. The CDR3 extends over 13 amino acids. Here the CDR3 reads CSARVRDRYEQYF. The DNA of the CDR3 is TGCAGTGCTAGAGTGAGGGACAGGTACGAGCAGTACTTC.

The chain uses TRBV5-4 and TRBJ1-1, with D possibly matching TRBD1 (6 bases). With 5 bases removed from V and 6 bases from J, the gap between germline ends came to 17 bases. This CDR3 comprises 14 residues. The germline V gene encodes CDR1 SGHNT and CDR2 YYREEE (reference sequence). The CDR3 region has the DNA TGTGCCAGCAGGCGGTGGGGGGCATCCCCTGAAGCTTTCTTT. Amino acid sequence: CASRRWGASPEAFF.